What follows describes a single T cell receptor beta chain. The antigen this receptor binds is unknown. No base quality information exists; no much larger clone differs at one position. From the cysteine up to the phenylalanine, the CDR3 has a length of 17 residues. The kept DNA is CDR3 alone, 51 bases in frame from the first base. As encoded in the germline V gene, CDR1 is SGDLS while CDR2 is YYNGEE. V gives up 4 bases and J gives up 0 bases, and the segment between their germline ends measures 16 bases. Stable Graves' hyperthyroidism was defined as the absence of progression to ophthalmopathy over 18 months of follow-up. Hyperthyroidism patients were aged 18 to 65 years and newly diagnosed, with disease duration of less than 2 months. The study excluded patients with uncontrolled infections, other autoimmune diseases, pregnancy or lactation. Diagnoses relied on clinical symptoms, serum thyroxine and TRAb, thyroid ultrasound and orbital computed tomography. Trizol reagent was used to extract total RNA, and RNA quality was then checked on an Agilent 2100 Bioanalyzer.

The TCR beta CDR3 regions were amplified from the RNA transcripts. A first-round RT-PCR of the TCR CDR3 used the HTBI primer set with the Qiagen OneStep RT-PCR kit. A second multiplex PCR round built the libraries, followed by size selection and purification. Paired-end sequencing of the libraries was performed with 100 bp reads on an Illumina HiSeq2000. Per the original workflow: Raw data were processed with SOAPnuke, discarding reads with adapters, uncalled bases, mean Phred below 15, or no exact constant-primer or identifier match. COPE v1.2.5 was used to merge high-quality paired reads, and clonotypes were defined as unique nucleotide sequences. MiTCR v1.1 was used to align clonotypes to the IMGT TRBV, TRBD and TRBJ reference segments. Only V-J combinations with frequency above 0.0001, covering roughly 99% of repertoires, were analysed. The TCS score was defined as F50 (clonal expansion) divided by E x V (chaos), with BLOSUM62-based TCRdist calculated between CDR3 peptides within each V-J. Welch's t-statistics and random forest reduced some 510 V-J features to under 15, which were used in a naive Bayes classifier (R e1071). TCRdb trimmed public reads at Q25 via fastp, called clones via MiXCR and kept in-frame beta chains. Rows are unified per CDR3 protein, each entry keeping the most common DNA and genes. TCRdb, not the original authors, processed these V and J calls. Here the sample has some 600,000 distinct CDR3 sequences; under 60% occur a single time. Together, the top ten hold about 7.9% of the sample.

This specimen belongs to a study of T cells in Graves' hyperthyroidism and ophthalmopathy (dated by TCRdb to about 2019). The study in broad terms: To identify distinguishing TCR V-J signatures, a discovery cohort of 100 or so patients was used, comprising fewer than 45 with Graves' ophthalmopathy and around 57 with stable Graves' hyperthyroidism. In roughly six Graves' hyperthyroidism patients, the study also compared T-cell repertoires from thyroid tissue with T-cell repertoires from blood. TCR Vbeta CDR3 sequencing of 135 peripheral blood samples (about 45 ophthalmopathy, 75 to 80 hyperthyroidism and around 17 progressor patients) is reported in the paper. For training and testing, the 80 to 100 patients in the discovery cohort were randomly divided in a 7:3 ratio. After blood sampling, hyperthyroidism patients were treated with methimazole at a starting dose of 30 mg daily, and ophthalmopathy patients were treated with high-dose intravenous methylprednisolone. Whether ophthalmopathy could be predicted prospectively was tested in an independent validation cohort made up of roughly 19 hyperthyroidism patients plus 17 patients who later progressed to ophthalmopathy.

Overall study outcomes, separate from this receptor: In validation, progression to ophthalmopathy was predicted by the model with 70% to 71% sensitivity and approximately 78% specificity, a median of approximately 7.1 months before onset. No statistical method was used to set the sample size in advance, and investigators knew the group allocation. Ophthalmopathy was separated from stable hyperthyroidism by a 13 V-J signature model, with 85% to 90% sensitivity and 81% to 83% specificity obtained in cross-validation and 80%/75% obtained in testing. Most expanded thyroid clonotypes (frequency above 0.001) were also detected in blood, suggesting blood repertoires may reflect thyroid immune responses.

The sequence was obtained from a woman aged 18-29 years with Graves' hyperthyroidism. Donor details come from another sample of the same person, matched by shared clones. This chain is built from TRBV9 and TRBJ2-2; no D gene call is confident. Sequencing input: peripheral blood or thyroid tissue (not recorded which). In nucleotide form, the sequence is TGTGCCAGCAGCCCCCGATCAAGGTGGACGAACACCGGGGAGCTGTTTTTT. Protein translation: CASSPRSRWTNTGELFF.